Following are 19 T cell receptor beta chains from one sample sequenced in a study of blood T cell repertoires in COVID-19. Profiled with immunoSEQ multiplex PCR; TCRdb holds only in-frame clones, not every one. Of under 250,000 clones listed, about 83% are singletons. The sequencing input was peripheral blood. These receptors originate from a human donor in a cohort sampled during active COVID-19.

The chain links TRBV19 to TRBJ2-3, with D possibly matching TRBD1 (6 bases). CDR1 and CDR2 (germline): LNHDA, SQIVND (reference sequence). This CDR3 region has 15 residues. The V and J ends lost 5 bases and 0 bases respectively, with 12 bases between them. The CDR3 region has the DNA TGTGCCAGTAGTCGGATGGGGGCTAGCACAGATACGCAGTATTTT. Translation: CASSRMGASTDTQYF.

This chain joins TRBV7-6 and TRBJ2-7; 13 bases agree with TRBD2. CDR3 size: 14 residues. After removal of 7 bases from V and 4 bases from J, the junction contained 4 bases not matched to a gene. The germline CDR1 and CDR2 sequences are SGHVS and FNYEAQ. The DNA of the CDR3 is TGTGCCAGCACCCGGACTAGCGGGAGTTACGAGCAGTACTTC. It is translated as CASTRTSGSYEQYF.

V usage is TRBV29-1 and J usage is TRBJ2-1; D might be TRBD2 (7 bases). V shed 2 bases and J shed 6 bases, with 17 bases lying between them. The CDR3 consists of 15 residues. Per germline, CDR1 SQVTM and CDR2 ANQGSEA. The CDR3 region has the DNA TGCAGCGTTGAACGTCCGGGGGGCCGATTCAATGAGCAGTTCTTC. Translation gives CSVERPGGRFNEQFF.

The chain combines TRBV7-6 with TRBJ2-7; TRBD2 matches 10 bases. V lost 6 bases and J lost 2; bases outside the gene matches: 10. Germline CDR1 SGHVS, CDR2 FNYEAQ. This CDR3 is built from 16 residues. This CDR3 is CASSLSPAGGPYEQYF. CDR3 nucleotides: TGTGCCAGCAGTCTGAGCCCAGCGGGAGGGCCCTACGAGCAGTACTTC.

The chain has TRBV5-8 and TRBJ1-5; a weak D match, TRBD1 (6 bases). The CDR3 is 14 amino acids. Germline V CDR1 and CDR2: SGHTS, YDEGEE. V was clipped by 4 bases and J by 0 bases, with 8 bases between them. Here the CDR3 reads CASSLDSSNQPQHF. The CDR3 nucleotides are TGTGCCAGCAGCCTGGACAGTAGCAATCAGCCCCAGCATTTT.

This chain joins TRBV2 and TRBJ2-7; 10 bases fit TRBD2. V shed 8 bases and J 0 bases; nucleotides not matched to a gene: 13. This CDR3 has 17 amino acids. CDR1 and CDR2 from the germline V gene are SNHLY and FYNNEI. The CDR3, as DNA: TGTGCCAGCTCAACAGTTACTAGCGGGACTAGCTCCTACGAGCAGTACTTC. This gives the protein CASSTVTSGTSSYEQYF. Drawing the rest from reference TRBV2 and TRBJ2-7, the complete variable domain is EPEVTQTPSHQVTQMGQEVILRCVPISNHLYFYWYRQILGQKVEFLVSFYNNEISEKSEIFDDQFSVERPDGSNFTLKIRSTKLEDSAMYFCASSTVTSGTSSYEQYFGPGTRLTVT.

The chain couples TRBV13 to TRBJ2-1; no firm D call. This CDR3 spans 13 amino acids. Germline assignment: CDR1 PRHDT and CDR2 FYEKMQ (reference sequence). Trimming removed 4 bases from V and 0 bases from J, with 4 bases in between. CDR3 nucleotide sequence: TGTGCCAGCAGCTACAGCTCCTACAATGAGCAGTTCTTC. It specifies CASSYSSYNEQFF.

This chain uses TRBV6-5 with TRBJ2-3; TRBD1 agrees at 9 bases. V shed 0 bases and J 3 bases; nucleotides not matched to a gene: 4. The CDR3 is made up of 16 amino acids. From germline, CDR1 is MNHEY and CDR2 SVGAGI. Here the CDR3 DNA reads TGTGCCAGCAGTTACTCCAGGGACAGGGTAACAGATACGCAGTATTTT. Residues: CASSYSRDRVTDTQYF.

This clone has a single count. The rearrangement uses TRBV19 and TRBJ1-5; 10 nucleotides line up with TRBD1. The V gene end was trimmed by 5 bases and the J gene end by 2 bases; junction bases not matched to a gene: 3. The CDR3 consists of 15 residues. Germline CDR1 and CDR2: LNHDA and SQIVND (reference sequence). In nucleotides, the CDR3 is TGTGCCAGTAGTTCCGGGACAGGGGGCAATCAGCCCCAGCATTTT. It encodes CASSSGTGGNQPQHF.

The CDR3 DNA is TGCGCCAGCAGTGAGGGGGACAGACCCAATCAGCCCCAGCATTTT. This gives the protein CASSEGDRPNQPQHF. The V gene is TRBV10-2, the J gene TRBJ1-5; 7 bases align to TRBD1. This CDR3 region has 15 residues. The V gene end was trimmed by 2 bases and the J gene end by 3 bases; junction bases not matched to a gene: 4. Per germline, CDR1 WSHSY and CDR2 SAAADI.

The chain carries TRBV23-1 and TRBJ2-3, with a weak D call TRBD2 (5 bases). TRBV23-1 is known as an ORF, though its function is uncertain. This CDR3 region has 17 residues. Between the trimmed V and J ends, which lost 0 bases and 5 bases, there was a span of 18 bases. CDR3 sequence reads: CASSQSEVRQSVDTQYF. The CDR3, as DNA: TGCGCCAGCAGTCAATCGGAGGTACGGCAGTCGGTAGATACGCAGTATTTT.

This chain uses TRBV7-2 with TRBJ2-5; 9 bases match TRBD1. V shed 5 bases, J shed 5 bases, and the junction held 9 bases outside the gene matches. The CDR3 is 15 amino acids. CDR1 and CDR2 from the germline V gene are SGHTA and FQGNSA. The CDR3 DNA reads TGTGCCAGCAGCCCAACCGGACAGGGGTTTGAGACCCAGTACTTC. It encodes CASSPTGQGFETQYF.

The chain recombines TRBV6-5 with TRBJ1-5; D might be TRBD1 (5 bases). This CDR3 region has 13 residues. The V and J ends lost 8 bases and 1 base respectively, with 9 bases between them. Germline V gene data show CDR1 as MNHEY and CDR2 as SVGAGI. The DNA of the CDR3 is TGTGCCAGCCGAAGACAGAGCAATCAGCCCCAGCATTTT. Protein: CASRRQSNQPQHF.

The V and J genes are TRBV11-2 and TRBJ1-4; 9 bases are shared with TRBD1. Germline CDR1 SGHAT, CDR2 FQNNGV. The CDR3 is made up of 14 amino acids. V lost 5 bases to trimming and J lost 8 bases; unmatched junction nucleotides: 6. The DNA for the CDR3 is TGTGCCAGCAGCCCGGGACAGGGAGAGGAAAAACTGTTTTTT. This gives the protein CASSPGQGEEKLFF.

This clone has only a few counts. This chain uses TRBV2 with TRBJ1-1; 11 bases fit TRBD1. This CDR3 comprises 15 residues. J was trimmed by 1 base and V by 7 bases; bases with no gene match: 5. Germline V gene data show CDR1 as SNHLY and CDR2 as FYNNEI. CDR3 nucleotide sequence: TGTGCCAGCACCCGGGACAGGGGGGCGAACACTGAAGCTTTCTTT. Translated: CASTRDRGANTEAFF.

This clone was recorded a few times. The chain carries TRBV28 and TRBJ1-5; 9 bases line up with TRBD1. Germline V gene lookup returns CDR1 MDHEN and CDR2 SYDVKM. Germline trimming cut 4 bases from V and 0 bases from J; bases unmatched to any gene: 7. This CDR3 contains 17 residues. The CDR3 sequence: CASSSGQGLHSNQPQHF. The CDR3 DNA sequence: TGTGCCAGCAGTTCCGGACAGGGGCTCCATAGCAATCAGCCCCAGCATTTT. Supplemented by reference TRBV28 and TRBJ1-5, the full variable domain reads DVKVTQSSRYLVKRTGEKVFLECVQDMDHENMFWYRQDPGLGLRLIYFSYDVKMKEKGDIPEGYSVSREKKERFSLILESASTNQTSMYLCASSSGQGLHSNQPQHFGDGTRLSIL.

The rearrangement links TRBV6-6 to TRBJ1-1; possible D gene TRBD1, 6 bases. Germline-derived CDR1 and CDR2 are MNHNY and SVGAGI (reference sequence). The CDR3 has 16 amino acids. Trimming took off 2 bases at V and 0 bases at J, with 13 bases between the two ends. CDR3 nucleotide sequence: TGTGCCAGCAGTTACGGGTCAGGGGCCCTGAACACTGAAGCTTTCTTT. Translated, it gives CASSYGSGALNTEAFF.

The rearrangement links TRBV30 to TRBJ2-7; D is perhaps TRBD2 (7 bases). Trimming pared 3 bases from V and 3 bases from J, leaving 15 bases between. CDR1 and CDR2 (germline): GTSNPN, SVGIG (reference sequence). The CDR3 is 14 residues long. The CDR3 loop is CAWRRRGAHYEQYF. CDR3 nucleotides: TGTGCCTGGAGGAGACGGGGGGCTCACTACGAGCAGTACTTC.

The genes are TRBV28 and TRBJ2-3, with 8 bases identical to TRBD2. J gave up 5 bases and V 7 bases, and 2 bases lay outside the gene matches. This CDR3 has 12 amino acids. CDR1 is MDHEN and CDR2 is SYDVKM in the germline V gene. DNA for the CDR3: TGTGCCAGCACTCGGGGGGGAGATACGCAGTATTTT. It specifies CASTRGGDTQYF.